The clone carrying this TCR beta chain was seen only a few times. Its antigen is still unknown. The data are from a study of T cell repertoires in cytomegalovirus infection. MiXCR, applied by TCRdb to the reads, yields one record per CDR3 protein. The sample lists about 250,000 distinct CDR3 sequences, around 15% occurring once. After removal of 5 bases from V and 7 bases from J, the junction contained 11 bases not matched to a gene. Per the germline V gene, CDR1 is SGHVS and CDR2 is FNYEAQ. The CDR3 totals 16 residues. Study observations and caveats: CMV-specific TCR beta clonotypes restricted by HLA-C were the ones dominating the ex vivo response.

This clonotype was sampled from a human donor in good health (CMV status not recorded). Some clones in this sample may be carry-over from other donors' samples. Material: CD8+ T cells from PBMCs. The chain links TRBV7-6 to TRBJ2-1; TRBD2 matches at 10 bases. In DNA, the CDR3 is TGTGCCAGCAGCCCACCGCAAGCGGGGGGGCGGAATGAGCAGTTCTTC. Translating gives CASSPPQAGGRNEQFF.